This T cell receptor (beta chain) is drawn from a study of CD8 T cells in Susac syndrome. Trimming at V came to 7 bases and at J to 7 bases, leaving 8 bases not matched to a gene. This CDR3 is 14 amino acids long. Germline V gene sequence: CDR1 MNHNS, CDR2 SASEGT. An input of roughly 0.45 to 1 ug of RNA was subjected to reverse transcription using random hexamers. MiXCR, applied by TCRdb to the immunoSEQ multiplex PCR reads, yields one record per CDR3 protein. The sample lists some 200,000 distinct CDR3 sequences, 90% to 96% seen once, with more than 0.08% in the top ten. This receptor was identified in a human donor with Susac syndrome. The sample consisted of CD4+ T cells from PBMCs. This chain joins TRBV6-1 and TRBJ1-4, with 8 positions matching TRBD1. CDR3: CASIIDRGGEKLFF. The CDR3 DNA follows: TGTGCCAGCATTATCGACAGGGGAGGTGAAAAACTGTTTTTT.